This TCR beta chain was obtained from a study of T cell responses to AZD1222 COVID-19 vaccine. Regarding the study as a whole: Reportedly, nearly half of unique spike TCRs recognized epitopes outside B.1.351/B.1.1.7 mutations.

Sequencing used immunoSEQ multiplex PCR; TCRdb keeps in-frame clones, though not all of them. This sample has more than 100,000 clones, with 92% found just once. Turning to this clone: The antigen remains unidentified.

The CDR3 runs 18 residues. After removal of 2 bases from V and 3 bases from J, the junction contained 11 bases not matched to a gene. The V gene's germline CDR1 is MNHEY and CDR2 SVGEGT. Sequencing used peripheral blood, obtained on day 0 of AZD1222 vaccination. The source of this sequence is an adult in good health. The chain combines TRBV6-2 or TRBV6-3 with TRBJ1-1, with 11 positions matching TRBD1. Here the CDR3 reads CASSYPGTGGGSDTEAFF. CDR3 DNA: TGTGCCAGCAGTTACCCTGGGACAGGGGGAGGGAGCGACACTGAAGCTTTCTTT.